Following are 17 T cell receptor beta chains from one sample sequenced in a study of blood T cell repertoires in COVID-19. Data came from immunoSEQ multiplex PCR; TCRdb stores just in-frame clones and leaves some out. In the table there are under 300,000 clones, around 90% of which are singletons. Sequenced: PBMCs or T cells enriched from blood (not recorded which). The receptors originated from an older woman in a cohort exposed to, infected with or recovered from COVID-19 (not recorded which).

V and J are TRBV5-1 and TRBJ2-2, with 8 bases matching TRBD1. CDR1 and CDR2 from the germline V gene are SGHRS and YFSETQ. The CDR3 consists of 14 residues. Losses at the gene ends were 6 bases for V and 2 bases for J; bases not matched to a gene: 3. CDR3 bases: TGCGCCAGCAACGACAGGGGTAACACCGGGGAGCTGTTTTTT. It yields the protein CASNDRGNTGELFF.

V gene TRBV28 combines with J gene TRBJ2-1, with 16 nucleotides matching TRBD2. Germline V gene sequence: CDR1 MDHEN, CDR2 SYDVKM. The length of the CDR3 is 15 residues. Germline trimming cut 8 bases from V and 9 bases from J; bases unmatched to any gene: 7. This CDR3 reads CASVGTSGRASEQFF. CDR3 bases: TGTGCCAGCGTAGGGACTAGCGGGAGGGCCTCTGAGCAGTTCTTC.

This chain connects TRBV6-4 to TRBJ2-3; D might be TRBD2 (5 bases). The CDR3 runs to 13 residues. Germline loops: CDR1 MRHNA, CDR2 SNTAGT. Trimming stripped 6 bases from V and 1 base from J, with 8 bases between. The CDR3: CASRGVGTDTQYF. DNA of the CDR3: TGTGCCAGCAGGGGAGTAGGCACAGATACGCAGTATTTT.

The chain employs TRBV21-1 and TRBJ1-3; the table's D gene call, TRBD1, was not cross checked with the DNA. TRBV21-1 is an annotated pseudogene. The CDR3 is 16 residues long. CDR3 bases: TGTGCCAGCAGCAAATTTCGCCCAGGGGCTGGAAACACCATATATTTT. Protein: CASSKFRPGAGNTIYF.

The chain uses TRBV4-1 and TRBJ2-1; TRBD1 is a possible D gene (5 bases). Trimming stripped 8 bases from V and 7 bases from J, with 15 bases between. CDR3 length equals 13 residues. Germline lookup yields CDR1 MGHRA and CDR2 YSYEKL. CDR3 sequence: CASVGPRWNEQFF. Written as DNA, the CDR3 is TGCGCCAGCGTGGGGCCCCGGTGGAATGAGCAGTTCTTC.

The chain carries TRBV4-1 and TRBJ1-2; D call uncertain. This CDR3 has 11 residues. V was cut by 3 bases and J by 9 bases, with 8 bases left in between. The germline V gene encodes CDR1 MGHRA and CDR2 YSYEKL. The CDR3: CASSQGGSYTF. CDR3 bases: TGCGCCAGCAGCCAGGGAGGGAGCTACACCTTC.

This chain links TRBV4-1 with TRBJ2-1, with 12 bases that match TRBD2. The CDR3 extends over 16 amino acids. The V segment lost 4 bases and the J segment 4 bases; nucleotides outside the gene matches: 5. Germline values: CDR1 MGHRA, CDR2 YSYEKL. The CDR3 reads CASSRNLAGGYNEQFF. DNA for the CDR3: TGCGCCAGCAGCCGCAACCTAGCGGGAGGGTACAATGAGCAGTTCTTC.

The rearrangement links TRBV4-2 to TRBJ2-1; 10 bases agree with TRBD2. The germline V gene has CDR1 LGHNA and CDR2 YNFKEQ. Trimming cost V 4 bases and J 7 bases; bases outside gene matches: 7. The CDR3 is made up of 15 amino acids. DNA for the CDR3: TGTGCCAGCAGCCTGGACGGGACTAGCGTGAATGAGCAGTTCTTC. As protein: CASSLDGTSVNEQFF.

This rearrangement joins TRBV10-2 to TRBJ2-1, with TRBD1 matching over 10 bases. CDR1 is WSHSY and CDR2 is SAAADI in the germline V gene. Trimming removed 6 bases from V and 6 bases from J; junction bases left unmatched: 2. The length of the CDR3 is 13 residues. CDR3 nucleotide sequence: TGCGCCAGCAGGGGACAGGGGTCCAATGAGCAGTTCTTC. Its translation: CASRGQGSNEQFF.

The chain employs TRBV10-1 and TRBJ2-3; D is perhaps TRBD1 (7 bases). The germline V gene has CDR1 WNHNN and CDR2 SYGVQD (reference sequence). V was trimmed by 3 bases and J by 5 bases, leaving 15 bases between them. The CDR3 is 15 amino acids. The CDR3 region has the DNA TGCGCCAGCAGTGACCGAAGACAGGGAGGAGATACGCAGTATTTT. This codes for CASSDRRQGGDTQYF.

V is TRBV14 and J is TRBJ2-5, with TRBD2 matching 11 bases. Germline V gene lookup returns CDR1 SGHDN and CDR2 FVKESK. The V segment lost 3 bases and the J segment 7 bases; nucleotides outside the gene matches: 4. The CDR3 is 14 amino acids. CDR3 nucleotides: TGTGCCAGCAGCCAGGGACTAGCGGCGGGGACCCAGTACTTC. This translates into CASSQGLAAGTQYF.

This clone turned up a few times. The CDR3: CASSGGVSSNSPLHF. CDR3 DNA sequence: TGTGCCAGCAGTGGGGGCGTCTCTTCTAATTCACCCCTCCACTTT. The chain uses TRBV2 and TRBJ1-6; perhaps TRBD1 as D (5 bases). CDR3 length: 15 residues. Germline V lookup: CDR1 SNHLY, CDR2 FYNNEI. Trimming removed 4 bases at V and 6 bases at J, with 13 bases between. The complete variable domain, with remaining parts taken from reference TRBV2 and TRBJ1-6, reads EPEVTQTPSHQVTQMGQEVILRCVPISNHLYFYWYRQILGQKVEFLVSFYNNEISEKSEIFDDQFSVERPDGSNFTLKIRSTKLEDSAMYFCASSGGVSSNSPLHFGNGTRLTVT.

This rearrangement joins TRBV30 to TRBJ2-3, with D possibly matching TRBD2 (6 bases). CDR1 is GTSNPN and CDR2 is SVGIG in the germline V gene (reference sequence). The CDR3 contains 12 residues. V lost 5 bases and J lost 7, with 13 bases in between. The chain's CDR3 is CAWAEGHYTQYF. The CDR3 DNA follows: TGTGCCTGGGCGGAGGGTCATTATACGCAGTATTTT.

The table lists this clone with a count of one. V and J are TRBV5-1 and TRBJ2-3; no clear D. The CDR3 is made up of 13 amino acids. V was shortened by 1 base and J by 2 bases, with 5 bases between the two germline ends. From germline, CDR1 is SGHRS and CDR2 YFSETQ. CDR3 sequence: CASSLQATDTQYF. The CDR3 DNA is TGCGCCAGCAGCTTGCAGGCCACAGATACGCAGTATTTT.

This clone was seen once. CDR3 region: CASSFPPGTSSSYEQYF. The DNA of the CDR3 is TGTGCCAGCAGTTTTCCCCCCGGGACTAGCTCGTCCTACGAGCAGTACTTC. The chain is built from TRBV28 and TRBJ2-7, with TRBD2 matching 9 bases. CDR3 size: 17 residues. Germline V gene lookup returns CDR1 MDHEN and CDR2 SYDVKM. V shed 3 bases, J shed 1 base, and the junction held 10 bases outside the gene matches.

The chain recombines TRBV3-1 (or the pseudogene TRBV3-2) with TRBJ1-4, with a weak D call TRBD1 (5 bases). V lost 4 bases to trimming and J lost 7 bases, with 13 bases between them. Germline V gives CDR1 LGHDT, CDR2 YNNKEL (reference sequence). The CDR3 contains 14 residues. In DNA, the CDR3 is TGTGCCAGCAGCCCTAGGTGGGGCGGTGAAAAACTGTTTTTT. Protein product: CASSPRWGGEKLFF.

The chain is built from TRBV3-1 (or the pseudogene TRBV3-2) and TRBJ2-2; TRBD1 aligns across 8 bases. After removal of 4 bases from V and 5 bases from J, the junction contained 9 bases not matched to a gene. CDR1 is LGHDT and CDR2 is YNNKEL in the germline V gene (reference sequence). This CDR3 has 16 amino acids. The CDR3 is CASSRGWTGRTGELFF. As DNA, the CDR3 is TGTGCCAGCAGCCGGGGGTGGACAGGGAGGACCGGGGAGCTGTTTTTT.